This passage covers 20 T cell receptor beta chains from one sample sequenced in a study of CD8+CD57+ T cells in acquired aplastic anemia. Template material for TCR beta VDJ and CDR3 profiling consisted of genomic DNA. TCRdb independently ran MiXCR on the reads; one entry per CDR3 protein. The data show approximately 170,000 distinct CDR3 sequences, less than 60% seen once. Patients included in sequencing had previously demonstrated CD8+CD57+ cell expansion by flow cytometry. Material for sequencing was sorted CD4+, CD8+, or CD8+CD57+ T cells (not recorded which) from PBMCs. Receptors were obtained from a human donor with aplastic anemia.

This clonotype was detected once. The rearrangement joins TRBV15 to TRBJ1-1; D possibly corresponds to TRBD1 (6 bases). The germline V gene encodes CDR1 LNHNV and CDR2 YYDKDF (reference sequence). The CDR3 has 13 amino acids. V shed 1 base and J shed 4 bases, with 7 bases lying between them. CDR3: CATSRAGATEAFF. The CDR3 DNA reads TGTGCCACCAGCAGAGCGGGGGCCACTGAAGCTTTCTTT.

Many counts were recorded for this clonotype. This chain uses TRBV9 with TRBJ1-1; D is possibly TRBD1 (5 bases). The CDR3 spans 13 residues. V gave up 0 bases and J gave up 5 bases, with 8 bases separating them. Germline-derived CDR1 and CDR2 are SGDLS and YYNGEE. CDR3 protein: CASSVARGTEAFF. In nucleotides, the CDR3 is TGTGCCAGCAGCGTAGCACGGGGGACTGAAGCTTTCTTT.

This rearrangement joins TRBV24-1 to TRBJ1-2, with 7 bases fitting TRBD1. The germline CDR1 and CDR2 sequences are KGHDR and SFDVKD. J was trimmed by 3 bases and V by 10 bases; bases with no gene match: 13. CDR3 length equals 15 residues. This CDR3 reads CATLETGREDYGYTF. The CDR3 coding sequence is TGTGCCACTCTCGAGACAGGGAGGGAAGACTATGGCTACACCTTC.

This chain connects TRBV7-3 to TRBJ2-7; D assignment may be TRBD1 or TRBD2 (9 bases each). V was cut by 4 bases and J by 5 bases, with 21 bases left in between. The CDR3 contains 16 residues. Germline V gene sequence: CDR1 SGHTA, CDR2 FQGTGA. CDR3 amino acids: CASSSGTGTSYNEQYV. CDR3 DNA sequence: TGTGCCAGCAGCTCGGGGACAGGGACTAGCTACAACGAGCAGTACGTC.

Points on this clonotype: Because the CDR3's place on the DNA is in doubt, the DNA is left out and the CDR3 is given as listed by TCRdb. The V and J genes are TRBV24-1 and TRBJ1-2; the table's D call of TRBD1 was not tested on the DNA. The germline gives CDR1 KGHDR, CDR2 SFDVKD. The CDR3 length equals 19 residues, ends included. The CDR3: CATMATPSVRGPGAYGYTF.

To note about this clonotype: At one end, the junction sequence differs from germline, possibly due to a read error. The rearrangement uses TRBV3-1 and TRBJ1-1; tentative D call: TRBD1 (5 bases). The CDR3 loop spans 15 amino acids. The germline V gene encodes CDR1 LGHDT and CDR2 YNNKEL (reference sequence). CDR3 in DNA: TGTGCCGGCAGCCAAGGGCAGGGAACTGTAGGATATGCTTTCTTT. Its protein product is CAGSQGQGTVGYAFF.

The chain recombines TRBV29-1 with TRBJ1-2; D gene unclear. In germline, CDR1 is SQVTM, CDR2 ANQGSEA. The V end was cut by 6 bases, the J end by 4 bases, with 9 bases between. CDR3 length: 11 residues. CDR3 nucleotide sequence: TGCAGCGTAAAAGGACCCTATGGCTACACCTTC. This gives the protein CSVKGPYGYTF.

V gene TRBV7-9 combines with J gene TRBJ1-5; D not resolved. V shed 6 bases and J shed 4 bases, with 4 bases lying between them. CDR1 and CDR2 (germline): SEHNR, FQNEAQ (reference sequence). The CDR3 sequence is 11 residues long. The CDR3 is CASSMNQPQHF. DNA of the CDR3: TGTGCCAGCAGTATGAATCAGCCCCAGCATTTT.

In this sample, this clonotype turned up a few times. The chain combines TRBV6-2 or TRBV6-3 with TRBJ2-1, with a possible D match to TRBD1 (6 bases). The germline V gene encodes CDR1 MNHEY and CDR2 SVGEGT. CDR3 length: 14 residues. Trimming left V 6 bases short and J 5 bases short, with 14 bases between. The CDR3 DNA follows: TGTGCCAGCAGACCAGCCGACAGGAACAATGAGCAGTTCTTC. It codes for CASRPADRNNEQFF.

This clonotype was counted once. The chain's CDR3 is CASSWQQVNTGELFF. The CDR3 DNA reads as TGTGCCAGCAGCTGGCAACAGGTGAACACCGGGGAGCTGTTTTTT. The chain recombines TRBV7-2 with TRBJ2-2; TRBD1 is a possible D gene (5 bases). The CDR3 is 15 residues long. CDR1 is SGHTA, CDR2 FQGNSA, per germline. Trimming shortened V by 4 bases and J by 1 base, and 10 bases separated the two germline ends. Based on the CDR3 plus reference TRBV7-2 and TRBJ2-2, the full variable domain is GAGVSQSPSNKVTEKGKDVELRCDPISGHTALYWYRQSLGQGLEFLIYFQGNSAPDKSGLPSDRFSAERTGGSVSTLTIQRTQQEDSAVYLCASSWQQVNTGELFFGEGSRLTVL.

The chain is built from TRBV29-1 and TRBJ2-7; 7 bases line up with TRBD1. Per the germline V gene, CDR1 is SQVTM and CDR2 is ANQGSEA. The J segment lost 6 bases and the V segment lost 6 bases, leaving 5 bases of the junction unmatched. The CDR3 covers 11 residues. The CDR3 DNA reads as TGCAGCGTCGAACAGGGGACCGAGCAGTACTTC. This sequence encodes CSVEQGTEQYF.

This chain links TRBV29-1 with TRBJ2-1; D might be TRBD2 (6 bases). Per germline, CDR1 SQVTM and CDR2 ANQGSEA. CDR3 length: 15 residues. The ends were cut back, 6 bases at V and 0 bases at J, with 15 bases in the middle. In DNA, the CDR3 is TGCAGCGTAGGCTCGGCGGGAAGCTCCTACAATGAGCAGTTCTTC. Translated, it gives CSVGSAGSSYNEQFF.

Ten or more counts support this clonotype. The chain employs TRBV6-1 and TRBJ2-7; 7 bases line up with TRBD1. Germline V CDR1 and CDR2: MNHNS, SASEGT. CDR3 length: 14 residues. After removal of 3 bases from V and 1 base from J, the junction contained 3 bases not matched to a gene. For the CDR3, the DNA is TGTGCCAGCAGTGATTGGGGACAGTCCTACGAGCAGTACTTC. This codes for CASSDWGQSYEQYF.

This clonotype was counted many times. The V call is TRBV10-3, the J call TRBJ2-2, with D uncertain. Trimming removed 6 bases at V and 10 bases at J, with 15 bases between. Germline V gene lookup returns CDR1 ENHRY and CDR2 SYGVKD. The CDR3 contains 13 residues. The CDR3 reads CAIRNKGAEELFF. CDR3 nucleotides: TGTGCCATCAGGAACAAAGGTGCAGAGGAGCTGTTTTTT.

This clonotype was seen many times. V and J are TRBV7-2 and TRBJ2-5, with 10 bases fitting TRBD2. With 1 base clipped from V and 5 bases from J, the junction kept 7 bases outside the gene matches. Germline values: CDR1 SGHTA, CDR2 FQGNSA. The length of the CDR3 is 16 residues. This CDR3 reads CASSLGSGGAWETQYF. As DNA, the CDR3 is TGTGCCAGCAGCTTAGGGAGCGGGGGGGCGTGGGAGACCCAGTACTTC.

The V gene is TRBV5-5, the J gene TRBJ2-5; TRBD1 agrees at 9 bases. V dropped 0 bases and J dropped 5; count of bases not matched to a gene: 2. Looked up from germline, CDR1 is SGHKS and CDR2 is YYEKEE (reference sequence). The CDR3 sequence is 14 residues long. The CDR3 coding sequence is TGTGCCAGCAGCTTGGTGGGGACAGGGGAGACCCAGTACTTC. It encodes CASSLVGTGETQYF.

V and J are TRBV14 and TRBJ2-5; D is possibly TRBD1 (8 bases). CDR1 SGHDN and CDR2 FVKESK come from the germline V gene. V lost 4 bases, J lost 9 bases, and 21 bases lay in between. This CDR3 is 15 amino acids long. The CDR3 region is CASSLRQGRAGSQYF. CDR3 nucleotides: TGTGCCAGCAGCCTAAGACAGGGGAGGGCAGGATCCCAGTACTTC.

In this sample, this clonotype turned up a few times. The chain joins TRBV10-3 to TRBJ1-4, with a weak D call TRBD1 (5 bases). The V and J ends lost 3 bases and 4 bases respectively, with 15 bases between them. Germline V lookup: CDR1 ENHRY, CDR2 SYGVKD. The CDR3 sequence is 16 residues long. CDR3 nucleotide sequence: TGTGCCATCAGTGACCCAAGACAGTTGGGTAATGAAAAACTGTTTTTT. It encodes CAISDPRQLGNEKLFF.

This clonotype is a singleton in its sample. This chain links TRBV27 with TRBJ2-7, with 9 bases matching TRBD1. The CDR3 has 14 residues. Germline values: CDR1 MNHEY, CDR2 SMNVEV (reference sequence). V shed 6 bases, J shed 4 bases, and the junction held 7 bases outside the gene matches. The CDR3 nucleotides are TGTGCCAGCAGACCCACAGGGGGCATTTACGAGCAGTACTTC. Translating it yields CASRPTGGIYEQYF.

Ten or more counts support this clonotype. The rearrangement joins TRBV19 to TRBJ1-5; 7 nucleotides agree with TRBD1. The CDR3 has 17 residues. The V and J ends lost 3 bases and 0 bases, in that order; junction bases with no gene match: 8. In germline, CDR1 is LNHDA, CDR2 SQIVND (reference sequence). The CDR3 nucleotides read TGTGCCAGTAGTATTAGGGGGACAGATTATAGCAATCAGCCCCAGCATTTT. The encoded protein is CASSIRGTDYSNQPQHF.